The T cell receptor beta chain under discussion was sequenced for a study of early T cells in non-severe SARS-CoV-2 infection. Whole-study context: The study sequenced bulk RNA from unsorted whole blood, with chains unpaired. Study-wide results and caveats: VDJdb matching, biased toward anti-spike CD8 responses, missed private and CD4 specificities.

This clonotype was found a few times. The target antigen is unknown. Unique molecular identifier tags were affixed to discrete cDNA molecules. In TCRdb, the 5' RACE reads were re-called with MiXCR into one record per CDR3 protein. The sample lists around 52,000 distinct CDR3 sequences; 5.5% to 7.5% were seen once. Germline assignment: CDR1 SGHTA and CDR2 FQGTGA. Trimming removed 4 bases at V and 6 bases at J, with 9 bases between. The CDR3 sequence is 13 residues long. The receptor was isolated from an adult who was a healthcare worker with PCR-confirmed SARS-CoV-2 infection or an uninfected control (not recorded which). The chain is built from TRBV7-3 and TRBJ2-2, with D possibly TRBD1 on 6 matching bases. The sequenced sample was whole blood. The CDR3 DNA reads as TGTGCCAGCAGCTCACAGGGCGCCGGGGAGCTGTTTTTT. Protein sequence: CASSSQGAGELFF.